This T cell receptor beta chain is drawn from a study of blood T cell repertoires in COVID-19. Study information: Samples of COVID-19 (acute and convalescent) were obtained from the United States, Italy and Spain. T cells, B-cell-depleted T cells, or PBMCs provided the cDNA or gDNA that served as material.

In the authors' methods: Amplification of reference gene primers provided the estimated nucleated cell counts. Profiling relied on immunoSEQ multiplex PCR, and the TCRdb table lists in-frame clones only, not all of them. D and trimming were read from the DNA, whereas the V and J calls and clone size are those reported in that table. The sample comprises about 27,000 clones, around 82% of which are singletons, and about 1.7% rests with the top ten. Trimming took 7 bases from V and 5 from J, leaving 24 bases between them. Germline assignment: CDR1 SGHRS and CDR2 YFSETQ. The CDR3 length is 16 residues. The sample was peripheral blood. The receptor's source is a man older than 75 with active or convalescent COVID-19. This rearrangement joins TRBV5-1 to TRBJ2-5; possible D gene TRBD2, 5 bases. CDR3 in DNA: TGCGCCAGCTCTTCGGGGAGCGGTCCCCCCGCGGAGACCCAGTACTTC. It translates to CASSSGSGPPAETQYF.